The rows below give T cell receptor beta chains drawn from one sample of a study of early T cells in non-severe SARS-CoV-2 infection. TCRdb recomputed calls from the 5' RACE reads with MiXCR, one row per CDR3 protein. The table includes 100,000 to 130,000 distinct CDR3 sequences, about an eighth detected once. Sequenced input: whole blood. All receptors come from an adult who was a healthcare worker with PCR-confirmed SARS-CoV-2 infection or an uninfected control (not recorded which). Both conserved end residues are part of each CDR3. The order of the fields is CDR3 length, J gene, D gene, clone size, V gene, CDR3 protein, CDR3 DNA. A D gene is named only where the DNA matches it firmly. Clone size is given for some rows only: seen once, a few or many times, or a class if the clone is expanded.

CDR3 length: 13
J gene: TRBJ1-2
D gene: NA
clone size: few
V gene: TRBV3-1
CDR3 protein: CASSQDAGSGYTF
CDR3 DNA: TGTGCCAGCAGCCAAGATGCAGGGAGTGGCTACACCTTC

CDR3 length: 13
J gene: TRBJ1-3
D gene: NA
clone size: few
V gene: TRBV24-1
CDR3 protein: CATQGSSGNTIYF
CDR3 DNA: TGTGCCACTCAAGGGAGCTCTGGAAACACCATATATTTT

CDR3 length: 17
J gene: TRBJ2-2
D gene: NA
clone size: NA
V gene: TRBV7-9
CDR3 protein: CASSAGTQGTLTGELFF
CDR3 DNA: TGTGCCAGCAGCGCCGGGACCCAAGGGACCCTCACCGGGGAGCTGTTTTTT

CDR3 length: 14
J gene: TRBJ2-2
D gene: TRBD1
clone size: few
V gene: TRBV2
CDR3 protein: CASMRGRDTGELFF
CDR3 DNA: TGTGCCAGCATGAGGGGGCGTGACACCGGGGAGCTGTTTTTT

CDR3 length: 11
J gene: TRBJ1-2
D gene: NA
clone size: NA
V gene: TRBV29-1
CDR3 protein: CSVFNRDGYTF
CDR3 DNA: TGCAGCGTTTTTAACCGGGATGGCTACACCTTC

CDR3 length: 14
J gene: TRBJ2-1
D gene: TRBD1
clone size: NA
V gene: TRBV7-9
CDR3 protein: CASSFRPNPGQGVF
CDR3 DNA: TGTGCCAGCAGCTTCCGTCCGAATCCAGGACAGGGGGTCTTC

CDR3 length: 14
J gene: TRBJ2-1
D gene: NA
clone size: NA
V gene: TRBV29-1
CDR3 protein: CSVSTGARGHEQFF
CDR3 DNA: TGCAGCGTCTCAACGGGGGCTAGGGGGCATGAGCAGTTCTTC

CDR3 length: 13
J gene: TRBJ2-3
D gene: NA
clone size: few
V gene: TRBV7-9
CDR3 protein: CASSSRTGDTQYF
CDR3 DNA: TGTGCCAGCAGCTCCCGGACGGGGGATACGCAGTATTTT

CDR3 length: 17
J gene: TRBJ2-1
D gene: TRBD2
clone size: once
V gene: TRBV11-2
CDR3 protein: CASSKGGYGRAFDEQFF
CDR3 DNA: TGTGCCAGCAGCAAAGGGGGATACGGGAGGGCCTTCGATGAGCAGTTCTTC

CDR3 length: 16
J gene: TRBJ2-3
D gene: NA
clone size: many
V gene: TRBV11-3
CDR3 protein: CASSFGDTFFTDTQYF
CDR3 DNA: TGTGCCAGCAGCTTCGGGGACACATTTTTCACAGATACGCAGTATTTT

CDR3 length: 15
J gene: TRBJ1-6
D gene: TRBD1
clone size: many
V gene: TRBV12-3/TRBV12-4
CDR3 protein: CASSTGQGGSSPLHF
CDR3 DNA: TGTGCCAGCAGTACGGGACAGGGGGGAAGTTCACCCCTCCACTTT

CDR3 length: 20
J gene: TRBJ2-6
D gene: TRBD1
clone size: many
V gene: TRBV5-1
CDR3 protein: CASSPLNRQGLSSGANVLTF
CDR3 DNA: TGCGCCAGCAGCCCCCTGAACCGACAGGGGTTATCTTCTGGGGCCAACGTCCTGACTTTC

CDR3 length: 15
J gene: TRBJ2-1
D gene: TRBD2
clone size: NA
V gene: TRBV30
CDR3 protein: CAWSGTSGTYNEQFF
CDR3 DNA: TGTGCCTGGAGTGGGACTAGCGGTACTTACAATGAGCAGTTCTTC

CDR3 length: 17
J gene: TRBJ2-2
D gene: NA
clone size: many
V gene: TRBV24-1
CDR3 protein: CATSDPGGGLNTGELFF
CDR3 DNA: TGTGCCACCAGTGATCCTGGGGGCGGATTAAACACCGGGGAGCTGTTTTTT

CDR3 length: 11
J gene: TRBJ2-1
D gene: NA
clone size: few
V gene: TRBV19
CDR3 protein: CASRRGNEQFF
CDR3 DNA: TGTGCCAGTAGGAGGGGCAATGAGCAGTTCTTC

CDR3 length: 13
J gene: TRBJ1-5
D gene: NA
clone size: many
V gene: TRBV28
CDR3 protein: CASSFMGRQPQHF
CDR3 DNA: TGTGCCAGCAGTTTCATGGGCCGGCAGCCCCAGCATTTT

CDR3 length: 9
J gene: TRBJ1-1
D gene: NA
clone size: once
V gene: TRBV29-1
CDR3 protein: CSAPTEAFF
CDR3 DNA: TGCAGCGCGCCCACTGAAGCTTTCTTT

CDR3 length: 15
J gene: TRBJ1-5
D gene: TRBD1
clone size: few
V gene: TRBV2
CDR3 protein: CASSVLRGLNQPQHF
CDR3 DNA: TGTGCCAGCAGCGTACTAAGGGGGCTCAATCAGCCCCAGCATTTT

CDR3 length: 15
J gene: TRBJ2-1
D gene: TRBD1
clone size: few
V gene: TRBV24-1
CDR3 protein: CATSDTKGAYNEQFF
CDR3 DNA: TGTGCCACCAGTGATACCAAGGGGGCATACAATGAGCAGTTCTTC

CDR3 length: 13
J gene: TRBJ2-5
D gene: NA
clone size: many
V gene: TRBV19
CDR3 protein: CASRRSGQETQYF
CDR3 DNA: TGTGCCAGTCGTCGTAGCGGTCAAGAGACCCAGTACTTC

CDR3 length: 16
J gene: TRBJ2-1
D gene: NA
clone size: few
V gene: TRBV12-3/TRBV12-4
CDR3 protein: CASSPNSARGVDEQFF
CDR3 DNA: TGTGCCAGCAGTCCAAACTCGGCCAGGGGGGTGGATGAGCAGTTCTTC

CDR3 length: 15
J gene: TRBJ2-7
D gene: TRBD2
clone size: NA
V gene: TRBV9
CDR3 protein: CASSVGGSGSYEQYF
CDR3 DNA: TGTGCCAGCAGCGTAGGCGGGAGTGGCTCCTACGAGCAGTACTTC

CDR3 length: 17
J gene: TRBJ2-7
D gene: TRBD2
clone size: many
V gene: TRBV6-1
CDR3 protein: CASKKGIPSGGIYEQYF
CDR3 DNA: TGTGCCAGCAAAAAAGGGATCCCTAGCGGGGGGATCTACGAGCAGTACTTC

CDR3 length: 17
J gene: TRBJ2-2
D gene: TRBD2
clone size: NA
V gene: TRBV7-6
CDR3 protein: CASSLLAGVANTGELFF
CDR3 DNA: TGTGCCAGCAGCTTACTAGCGGGAGTGGCGAACACCGGGGAGCTGTTTTTT

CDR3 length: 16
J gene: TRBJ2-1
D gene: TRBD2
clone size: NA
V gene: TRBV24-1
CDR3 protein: CATSDRSGSSYNEQFF
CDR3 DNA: TGTGCCACCAGTGACCGTAGCGGGAGCTCCTACAATGAGCAGTTCTTC

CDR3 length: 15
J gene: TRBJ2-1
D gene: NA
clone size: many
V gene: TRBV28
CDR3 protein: CASTLRAPSYNEQFF
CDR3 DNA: TGTGCCAGCACCCTCAGGGCGCCATCCTACAATGAGCAGTTCTTC

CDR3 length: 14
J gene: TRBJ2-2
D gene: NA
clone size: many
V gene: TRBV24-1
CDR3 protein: CATSDFVGTGELFF
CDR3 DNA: TGTGCCACCAGTGATTTCGTTGGCACCGGGGAGCTGTTTTTT

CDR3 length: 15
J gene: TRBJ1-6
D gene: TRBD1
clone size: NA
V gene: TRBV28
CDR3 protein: CASSLPTGSNSPLHF
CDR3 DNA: TGTGCCAGCAGTTTGCCGACAGGGTCGAATTCACCCCTCCACTTT

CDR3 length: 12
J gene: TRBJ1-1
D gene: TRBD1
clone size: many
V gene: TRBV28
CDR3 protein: CASSPGRQGAFF
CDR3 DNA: TGTGCCAGCAGCCCTGGGAGACAGGGAGCTTTCTTT

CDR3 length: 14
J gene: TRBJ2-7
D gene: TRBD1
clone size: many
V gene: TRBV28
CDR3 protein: CASRSGTGGGEQYF
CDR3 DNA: TGTGCCAGCAGGTCCGGGACAGGGGGCGGCGAGCAGTACTTC

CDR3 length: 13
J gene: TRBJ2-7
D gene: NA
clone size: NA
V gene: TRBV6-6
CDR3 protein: CASLSSVSYEQYF
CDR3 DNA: TGTGCCAGCCTTTCCAGCGTCTCCTACGAGCAGTACTTC

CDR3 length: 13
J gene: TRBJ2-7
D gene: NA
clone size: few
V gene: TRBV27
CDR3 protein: CASRQDSSYEQYF
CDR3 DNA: TGTGCCAGCAGGCAGGACAGCTCCTACGAGCAGTACTTC

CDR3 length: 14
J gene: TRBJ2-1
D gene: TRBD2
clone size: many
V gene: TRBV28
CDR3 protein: CASSFSGLAYEQFF
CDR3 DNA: TGTGCCAGCAGTTTCTCGGGACTAGCGTATGAGCAGTTCTTC

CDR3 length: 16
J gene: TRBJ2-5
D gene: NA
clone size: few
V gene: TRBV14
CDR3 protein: CASSQGLGEIVETQYF
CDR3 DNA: TGTGCCAGCAGCCAAGGGCTGGGGGAAATCGTCGAGACCCAGTACTTC

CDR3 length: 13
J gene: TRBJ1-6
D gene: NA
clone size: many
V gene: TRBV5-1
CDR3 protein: CASSLAGGSPLHF
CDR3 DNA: TGCGCCAGCAGCTTAGCCGGGGGCTCACCCCTCCACTTT

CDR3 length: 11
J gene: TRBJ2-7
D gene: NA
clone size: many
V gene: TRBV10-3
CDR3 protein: CATTGNREQYF
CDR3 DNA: TGTGCCACAACAGGGAATCGCGAGCAGTACTTC

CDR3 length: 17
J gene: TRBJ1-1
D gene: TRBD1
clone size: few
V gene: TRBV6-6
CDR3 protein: CASSYPATGALRTEAFF
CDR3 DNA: TGTGCCAGCAGTTACCCTGCTACAGGGGCCCTGAGGACTGAAGCTTTCTTT

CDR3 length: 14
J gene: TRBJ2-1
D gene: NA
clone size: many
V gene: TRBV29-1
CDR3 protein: CSVEGWALGDEQFF
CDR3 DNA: TGCAGCGTTGAAGGGTGGGCCCTTGGGGATGAGCAGTTCTTC

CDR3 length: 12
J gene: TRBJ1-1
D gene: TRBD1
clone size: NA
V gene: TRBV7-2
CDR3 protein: CASSLDRAVSFF
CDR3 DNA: TGTGCCAGCAGCTTGGACAGGGCTGTCTCTTTCTTT

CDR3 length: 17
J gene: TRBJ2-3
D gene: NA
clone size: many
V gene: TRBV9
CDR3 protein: CASSVGPRGAGTDTQYF
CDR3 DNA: TGTGCCAGCAGCGTAGGTCCAAGGGGGGCCGGCACAGATACGCAGTATTTT

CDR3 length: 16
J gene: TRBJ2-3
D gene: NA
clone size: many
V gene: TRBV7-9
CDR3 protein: CASSSLRMVSTDTQYF
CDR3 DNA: TGTGCCAGCAGCTCCCTACGGATGGTTAGCACAGATACGCAGTATTTT

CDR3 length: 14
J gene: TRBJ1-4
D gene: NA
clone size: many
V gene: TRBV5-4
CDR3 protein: CASSLAGNNEKLFF
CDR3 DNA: TGTGCCAGCAGCTTGGCAGGGAATAATGAAAAACTGTTTTTT

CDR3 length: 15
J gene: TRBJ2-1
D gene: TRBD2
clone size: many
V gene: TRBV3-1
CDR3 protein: CASSQVLSGGNEQFF
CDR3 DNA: TGTGCCAGCAGCCAAGTTCTCTCGGGGGGCAATGAGCAGTTCTTC

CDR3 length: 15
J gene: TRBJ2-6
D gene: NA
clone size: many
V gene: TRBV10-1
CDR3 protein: CASSDSTPGANVLTF
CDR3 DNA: TGCGCCAGCAGTGACAGCACCCCTGGGGCCAACGTCCTGACTTTC

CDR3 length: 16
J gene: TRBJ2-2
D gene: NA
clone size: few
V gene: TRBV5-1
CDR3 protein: CASSLALDLGTGELFF
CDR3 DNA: TGCGCCAGCAGCTTGGCACTAGACTTGGGGACCGGGGAGCTGTTTTTT

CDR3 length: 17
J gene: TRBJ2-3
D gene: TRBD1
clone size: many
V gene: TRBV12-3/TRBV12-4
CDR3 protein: CASSPLGPGQNTDTQYF
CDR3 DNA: TGTGCCAGCAGTCCCTTAGGACCGGGACAGAACACAGATACGCAGTATTTT

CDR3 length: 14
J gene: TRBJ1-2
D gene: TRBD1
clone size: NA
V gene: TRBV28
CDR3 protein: CASTSTGGKYGYTF
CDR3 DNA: TGTGCCAGCACCTCGACAGGGGGCAAGTATGGCTACACCTTC

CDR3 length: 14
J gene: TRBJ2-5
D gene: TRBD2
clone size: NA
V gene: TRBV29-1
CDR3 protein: CSVGSGGSQETQYF
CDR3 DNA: TGCAGCGTTGGTAGCGGGGGGTCCCAAGAGACCCAGTACTTC

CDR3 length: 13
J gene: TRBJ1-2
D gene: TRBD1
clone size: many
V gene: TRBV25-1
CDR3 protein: CASRLPGQGGYTF
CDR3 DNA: TGTGCCAGCAGACTACCGGGACAGGGAGGGTACACCTTC

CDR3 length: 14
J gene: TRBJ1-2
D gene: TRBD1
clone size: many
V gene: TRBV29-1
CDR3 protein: CSVWERTGAYGYTF
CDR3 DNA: TGCAGCGTTTGGGAACGGACAGGAGCTTATGGCTACACCTTC

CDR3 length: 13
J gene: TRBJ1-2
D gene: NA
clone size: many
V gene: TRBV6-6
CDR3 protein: CASRPANTYGYTF
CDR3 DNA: TGTGCCAGCAGACCGGCAAACACCTATGGCTACACCTTC

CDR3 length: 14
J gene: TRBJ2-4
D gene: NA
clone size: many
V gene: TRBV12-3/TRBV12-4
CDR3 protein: CASSFGGAKNIQYF
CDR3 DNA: TGTGCCAGCAGTTTCGGAGGCGCCAAAAACATTCAGTACTTC

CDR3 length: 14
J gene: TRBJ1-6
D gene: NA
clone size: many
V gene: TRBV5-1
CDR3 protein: CASSLESRGSPLHF
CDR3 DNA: TGCGCCAGCAGCTTGGAGTCGAGGGGTTCACCCCTCCACTTT

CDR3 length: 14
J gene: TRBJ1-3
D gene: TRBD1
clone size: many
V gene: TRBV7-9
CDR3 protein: CASSRGQAGNTIYF
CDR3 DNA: TGTGCCAGCAGCAGGGGACAGGCTGGAAACACCATATATTTT

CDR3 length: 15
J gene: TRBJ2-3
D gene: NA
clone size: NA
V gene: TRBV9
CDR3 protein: CASSVGTSWADTQYF
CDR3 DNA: TGTGCCAGCAGCGTCGGTACGAGTTGGGCAGATACGCAGTATTTT

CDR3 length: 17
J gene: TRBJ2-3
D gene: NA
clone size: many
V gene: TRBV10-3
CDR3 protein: CAISESTRGGGTDTQYF
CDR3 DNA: TGTGCCATCAGTGAGTCGACAAGAGGCGGGGGCACAGATACGCAGTATTTT

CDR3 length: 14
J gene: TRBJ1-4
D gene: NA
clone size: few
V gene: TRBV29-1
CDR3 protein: CSAASVAGGEKLFF
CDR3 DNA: TGCAGCGCAGCGTCAGTGGCCGGGGGGGAAAAACTGTTTTTT